A single T cell receptor (beta chain) is shown here with its context. Its antigen is undetermined. The same CDR3 arises from other DNA sequences in this sample as well. The data belong to a study of shared clonotypes between healthy human individuals. As for the study in general: A donor's plate count was three for CD4 naive and three for CD4 memory; CD8 naive had two and CD8 memory one. Study results and limitations: Owing to a small donor count, the genetic and exposure-history diversity represented was limited.

CDR1 and CDR2 (germline): SGHRS, YFSETQ. V was pared by 4 bases and J by 4 bases, with 6 bases of the junction left unmatched. This CDR3 spans 15 amino acids. Healthy HIV-negative adults with no recent acute infections or vaccinations were recruited as donors. As originally analysed: Owing to the provision of junction-only sequences devoid of quality scores by immunoSEQ, filtering differed. TCRdb keeps only in-frame clones here, not all; method: immunoSEQ multiplex PCR. V and J calls plus clone size are reproduced from that table; the DNA served to infer D and trimming. Counted here are 2 million to 3 million clones, 80% to 95% occurring once; the ten biggest clones make up roughly 0.39%.

Sample: naive CD4+ T cells from PBMCs. As to subset: CD45RA+ positively selected. This chain joins TRBV5-1 and TRBJ1-2, with 11 bases identical to TRBD1. The origin of this receptor is a man in his late teens or twenties in good health. Some clones in this sample may be carry-over from other donors' samples. The CDR3 DNA is TGCGCCAGCAGCCTTGGACAGGGGGCGAGCTATGGCTACACCTTC. As protein: CASSLGQGASYGYTF.